This section outlines one TCR beta chain sequence together with its context. The target antigen is unknown. The record originates from a study of shared clonotypes between healthy human individuals. Study context: CD4 naive and CD4 memory each took three plates per donor, while CD8 naive took two and CD8 memory one.

Investigators spread the genomic DNA of each subset evenly over several immunoSEQ plates. TCRdb's copy holds only in-frame clones and misses some; the assay was immunoSEQ multiplex PCR. The table shows a few million clones, with roughly 93% occurring only once. Naive CD8 cells, CD45RO-negative and positively selected for CCR7, excluded terminally differentiated effector memory CD45RA+ cells. Looked up from germline, CDR1 is SGHVS and CDR2 is FNYEAQ. With 1 base removed from V and 6 bases from J, the gap between germline ends came to 21 bases. The CDR3 runs to 17 residues. Notes on the study in general: Only blood underwent sampling, and tissue repertoires likely differ.

Sequencing was done on a sample of naive CD8+ T cells from PBMCs. This chain links TRBV7-6 with TRBJ1-2; a possible D gene is TRBD1 (5 bases). The receptor comes from a man between 18 and 29 years old in good health. Some clones in this sample may be carry-over from other donors' samples. DNA of the CDR3: TGTGCCAGCAGCTTAGAAAGAGGGGCCAAGGTCCGAAATGGCTACACCTTC. Its protein product is CASSLERGAKVRNGYTF.